This T cell receptor beta chain was identified during a study of T cells in Graves' hyperthyroidism and ophthalmopathy. This clonotype was observed many times. Over 18 months, lack of ophthalmopathy progression marked Graves' hyperthyroidism as stable. Patients aged 18 to 65 had newly diagnosed hyperthyroidism of under 2 months' duration. Lactation, pregnancy, other autoimmune disease or uncontrolled infection excluded patients. Diagnosis rested on symptoms, serum thyroxine and TRAb, thyroid ultrasound, and orbital computed tomography. Researchers took RNA transcripts and amplified the TCR beta CDR3 regions from them. First-round RT-PCR with HTBI primers amplified the TCR CDR3 region. TCRdb re-called the multiplex PCR reads with MiXCR, one entry per CDR3 protein. This sample has a few hundred thousand distinct CDR3 sequences, with 14% to 15% found just once. The sequence was collected from a woman aged 25 to 39 with Graves' hyperthyroidism. Sequenced input: blood.

The CDR3 coding sequence is TGTGCCAGCAGCCCTCAAGGGACCGACTCCTACGAGCAGTACTTC. As protein: CASSPQGTDSYEQYF. The gene calls are TRBV28 and TRBJ2-7, with D perhaps matching TRBD1 or TRBD2 (5 bases each). Germline CDR1 is MDHEN and CDR2 is SYDVKM. The CDR3 runs 15 residues. With 6 bases removed from V and 0 bases from J, the gap between germline ends came to 15 bases.